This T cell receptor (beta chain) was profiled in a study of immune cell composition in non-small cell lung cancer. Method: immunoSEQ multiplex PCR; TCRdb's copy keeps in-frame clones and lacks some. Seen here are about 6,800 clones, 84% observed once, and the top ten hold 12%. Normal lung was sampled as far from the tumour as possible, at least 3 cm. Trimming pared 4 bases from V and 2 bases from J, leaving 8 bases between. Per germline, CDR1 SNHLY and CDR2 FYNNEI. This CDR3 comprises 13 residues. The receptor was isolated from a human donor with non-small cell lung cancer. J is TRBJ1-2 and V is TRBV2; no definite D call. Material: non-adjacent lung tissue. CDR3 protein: CASSVDGNYGYTF. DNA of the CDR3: TGTGCCAGCAGTGTCGACGGCAACTATGGCTACACCTTC.